Following are 18 T cell receptor beta chains from one sample sequenced in a study of blood T cells in healthy people across ages. A J-beta primer mix and a sample-barcoded 5' primer were used in a second PCR of about 7 to 11 cycles. TCRdb re-derived calls from the 5' RACE reads in MiXCR, one entry per CDR3 protein. The table records around 1,000,000 distinct CDR3 sequences, about 25% of them present only once. These data were also reused for a study on T cells of mothers and their children.

The sequencing sample was made of blood. The receptors were sampled from a girl between 2 and 10 years old in good health.

This clonotype came up a few times. The V gene is TRBV28, the J gene TRBJ2-5, with TRBD1 matching 9 bases. Germline CDR1 is MDHEN and CDR2 is SYDVKM. The CDR3 extends over 15 amino acids. The V segment lost 2 bases and the J segment 4 bases; nucleotides outside the gene matches: 5. The CDR3 loop reads CASSLPPDRGETQYF. In DNA, the CDR3 is TGTGCCAGCAGTTTACCCCCGGACAGGGGAGAGACCCAGTACTTC.

J is TRBJ2-5 and V is TRBV5-1; TRBD2 might be the D (5 bases). The DNA end favors TRBJ2-7, so the J call may be wrong. The germline gives CDR1 SGHRS, CDR2 YFSETQ. The CDR3 consists of 17 residues. The CDR3 DNA reads TGCGCCAGCAGCTTGGATTACATGGCCCTAGCCCATTACGAGCAGTACTTC. It translates to CASSLDYMALAHYEQYF.

As for this clonotype: A read error may be the cause here, since a much bigger clone is one base away. This chain connects TRBV15 to TRBJ2-7, with TRBD1 matching over 7 bases. There are 15 residues in the CDR3. Germline V lookup: CDR1 LNHNV, CDR2 YYDKDF (reference sequence). This chain's CDR3 is CAASRVGTDSYEQYF. The CDR3 nucleotides are TGTGCCGCCAGCAGAGTTGGGACAGATTCCTACGAGCAGTACTTC.

The CDR3 spells CASTGERGGHTF. CDR3 coding DNA: TGTGCCAGTACGGGGGAGCGAGGCGGCCACACCTTC. V and J are TRBV19 and TRBJ1-2, with D perhaps matching TRBD1 (5 bases). The CDR3 consists of 12 residues. Trimming stripped 7 bases from V and 12 bases from J, with 18 bases between. The germline V gene encodes CDR1 LNHDA and CDR2 SQIVND (reference sequence).

The chain employs TRBV7-9 and TRBJ1-4; D possibly corresponds to TRBD1 (6 bases). The germline V gene has CDR1 SEHNR and CDR2 FQNEAQ (reference sequence). The ends were cut back, 2 bases at V and 7 bases at J, with 11 bases in the middle. CDR3 size: 14 residues. This chain's CDR3 is CASSLQGRFEKLFF. The CDR3 DNA reads as TGTGCCAGCAGCTTACAGGGGCGTTTTGAAAAACTGTTTTTT.

The table lists this clonotype with a few counts. The genes are TRBV7-9 and TRBJ2-7; D is perhaps TRBD2 (6 bases). Deletions cut 6 bases from V and 6 bases from J, with 24 bases between. This CDR3 is built from 16 residues. The germline V gene has CDR1 SEHNR and CDR2 FQNEAQ (reference sequence). The CDR3: CASSSTTHGSVLEQYF. The CDR3 DNA follows: TGTGCCAGCAGTTCAACCACTCACGGGAGCGTTCTCGAGCAGTACTTC.

Remarks on this clonotype: Compared with germline, one end of the junction differs, possibly owing to a read error. This chain joins TRBV5-1 and TRBJ2-5; 9 bases line up with TRBD1. This CDR3 region has 14 residues. From germline, CDR1 is SGHRS and CDR2 YFSETQ. The chain's CDR3 is CASNPGQGNNEQSF. The DNA for the CDR3 is TGCGCCAGCAATCCGGGACAGGGAAACAATGAGCAGTCCTTC. The variable domain in full, with the rest retrieved from reference TRBV5-1 and TRBJ2-5, is KAGVTQTPRYLIKTRGQQVTLSCSPISGHRSVSWYQQTPGQGLQFLFEYFSETQRNKGNFPGRFSGRQFSNSRSEMNVSTLELGDSALYLCASNPGQGNNEQSFGPGTRLLVL.

This chain uses TRBV11-1 with TRBJ2-1; possible D gene TRBD2, 5 bases. Trimming cost V 5 bases and J 4 bases, with 12 bases left between them. CDR1 is SGHAT and CDR2 is FQDESV in the germline V gene (reference sequence). This CDR3 region has 14 residues. The CDR3 loop reads CASSPRALYNEQFF. The CDR3 nucleotides are TGTGCCAGCAGCCCGCGGGCCTTGTACAATGAGCAGTTCTTC.

The chain carries TRBV7-9 and TRBJ2-7, with D possibly matching TRBD1 (6 bases). V dropped 2 bases and J dropped 0 bases, with 8 bases sitting between them. The germline CDR1 and CDR2 sequences are SEHNR and FQNEAQ (reference sequence). CDR3 length: 14 residues. The CDR3 here is CASSLKDSSYEQYF. The CDR3 DNA reads as TGTGCCAGCAGCTTAAAGGACAGCTCCTACGAGCAGTACTTC.

The chain has TRBV5-5 and TRBJ2-7; D is uncertain. V was shortened by 4 bases and J by 3 bases, with 20 bases between the two germline ends. Germline CDR1 is SGHKS and CDR2 is YYEKEE (reference sequence). The CDR3 extends over 16 amino acids. The CDR3 DNA is TGTGCCAGCAGCCCCGCGCCCGGGTGGACCTACTACGAGCAGTACTTC. Its protein is CASSPAPGWTYYEQYF.

This clonotype occurred once. The CDR3 ends on some other residue instead of the conserved phenylalanine or tryptophan, so this is likely a read error. This sequence joins TRBV6-1 and TRBJ2-6; possible D gene TRBD2, 6 bases. The CDR3 has 15 residues. CDR1 MNHNS and CDR2 SASEGT come from the germline V gene. V lost 6 bases and J 0 bases, leaving 9 bases between the germline ends. The CDR3: CASRDGGSGANVLTL. CDR3 sequence (DNA): TGTGCCAGCAGGGACGGGGGCTCTGGGGCCAACGTCCTGACTCTC.

This clonotype was seen a few times. The chain links TRBV2 to TRBJ2-7, with 9 bases that match TRBD2. CDR3 length: 15 residues. Trimming at V came to 6 bases and at J to 1 base, leaving 7 bases not matched to a gene. Germline CDR1 reads SNHLY; CDR2 reads FYNNEI. The CDR3 is CASSEVAGASYEQYF. CDR3 DNA sequence: TGTGCCAGCAGCGAGGTAGCGGGAGCTTCCTACGAGCAGTACTTC.

This rearrangement joins TRBV20-1 to TRBJ2-5, with TRBD2 matching 7 bases. The J call is uncertain, as TRBJ2-7 better fits the DNA end. The CDR3 extends over 16 amino acids. From germline, CDR1 is DFQATT and CDR2 SNEGSKA (reference sequence). The CDR3 nucleotides are TGCAGTGCTAGGGACCCGGGGCTAGCGGCAACCTACGAGCAGTACTTC. Translated, it gives CSARDPGLAATYEQYF.

This clonotype was observed a handful of times. This chain connects TRBV27 to TRBJ2-4; no clear D. Trimming removed 4 bases at V and 5 bases at J, with 9 bases between. CDR1 is MNHEY, CDR2 SMNVEV, per germline (reference sequence). CDR3 length: 13 amino acids. Here the CDR3 reads CASSSNLENIQYF. CDR3 DNA: TGTGCCAGCAGTTCCAACCTTGAAAACATTCAGTACTTC.

This clonotype was observed a few times. The V call is TRBV7-2, the J call TRBJ1-1; the D gene is possibly TRBD1 (5 bases). Germline V gene data show CDR1 as SGHTA and CDR2 as FQGNSA. V was cut by 5 bases and J by 6 bases, with 16 bases left in between. The CDR3 consists of 14 residues. The CDR3 reads CASSPHPLGAEAFF. In DNA form, the CDR3 reads TGTGCCAGCAGCCCTCATCCGTTGGGGGCTGAAGCTTTCTTT.

The genes are TRBV12-3 or TRBV12-4 and TRBJ1-6; weak D call: TRBD1 (5 bases). CDR3 size: 15 residues. The germline V and J ends were trimmed by 7 bases and 9 bases, with 19 bases remaining between them. The CDR3 is CASILLVLRGSPLHF. The CDR3 nucleotides are TGTGCCAGCATTCTCCTGGTCCTGAGGGGTTCACCCCTCCACTTT.

This chain connects TRBV7-2 to TRBJ2-7; weak D call: TRBD2 (7 bases). CDR1 and CDR2 from the germline V gene are SGHTA and FQGNSA. Between the trimmed V and J ends, which lost 7 bases and 2 bases, there was a span of 21 bases. CDR3 length equals 16 residues. CDR3 loop: CASTLGGGGRTYEQYF. The CDR3, as DNA: TGTGCCAGCACCCTAGGGGGTGGCGGGAGAACCTACGAGCAGTACTTC.

The CDR3: CASSWGTGEAFF. In DNA form, the CDR3 reads TGTGCCAGCAGTTGGGGAACAGGGGAAGCTTTCTTT. The chain combines TRBV27 with TRBJ1-1; D may be TRBD1 (6 bases). V was clipped by 4 bases and J by 8 bases, with 11 bases between them. Germline V gene lookup returns CDR1 MNHEY and CDR2 SMNVEV (reference sequence). This CDR3 contains 12 residues.